Below, 28 T cell receptor beta chains from the same sample are listed, as sequenced in a study of blood T cell repertoires in COVID-19. Profiling relied on immunoSEQ multiplex PCR, and the TCRdb table lists in-frame clones only, not all of them. The sample holds roughly 70,000 clones, approximately 90% seen once. Sequencing was done on a sample of peripheral blood. The receptors were sampled from a human donor in a cohort sampled during active COVID-19.

V is TRBV5-1 and J is TRBJ2-1; 10 nucleotides line up with TRBD2. Germline V gene lookup returns CDR1 SGHRS and CDR2 YFSETQ. The CDR3 is 14 amino acids. V shed 1 base and J 8 bases; nucleotides not matched to a gene: 3. CDR3 bases: TGCGCCAGCAGCTTGACGCTAGCGGGAGATGAGCAGTTCTTC. It yields the protein CASSLTLAGDEQFF.

This sequence joins TRBV4-1 and TRBJ2-3; 7 nucleotides agree with TRBD2. CDR1 and CDR2 from the germline V gene are MGHRA and YSYEKL. The CDR3 sequence is 17 residues long. Trimming cost V 0 bases and J 0 bases; bases outside gene matches: 6. The CDR3 coding sequence is TGCGCCAGCAGCCAAGAACCTAGCGGTCCTAGCACAGATACGCAGTATTTT. Translating it yields CASSQEPSGPSTDTQYF.

The V and J genes are TRBV28 and TRBJ2-2; D remains unclear. Germline CDR1 is MDHEN and CDR2 is SYDVKM. Trimming cost V 4 bases and J 1 base, with 13 bases left between them. The CDR3 extends over 16 amino acids. CDR3 region: CASSSGFGRNTGELFF. The CDR3 DNA sequence: TGTGCCAGCAGTTCCGGGTTTGGCAGGAACACCGGGGAGCTGTTTTTT.

The chain employs TRBV10-1 and TRBJ1-1, with a tentative D call TRBD1 (6 bases). The length of the CDR3 is 13 residues. Per the germline V gene, CDR1 is WNHNN and CDR2 is SYGVQD (reference sequence). V was pared by 3 bases and J by 4 bases, with 9 bases between. In DNA form, the CDR3 reads TGCGCCAGCAGTGATTCCAGGGGCACTGAAGCTTTCTTT. Its translation is CASSDSRGTEAFF.

The chain employs TRBV7-6 and TRBJ2-5; no definite D call. This CDR3 has 13 amino acids. The V end was cut by 5 bases, the J end by 0 bases, with 7 bases between. Germline CDR1 and CDR2: SGHVS and FNYEAQ. CDR3 loop: CASSPAYQETQYF. The CDR3 coding sequence is TGTGCCAGCAGCCCAGCGTACCAAGAGACCCAGTACTTC.

The chain links TRBV7-2 to TRBJ2-1; possible D gene TRBD2, 6 bases. Trimming took 5 bases from V and 12 from J, leaving 23 bases between them. CDR1 is SGHTA and CDR2 is FQGNSA in the germline V gene. This CDR3 is built from 15 residues. This CDR3 reads CASSPRLGQAEVQFF. As DNA, the CDR3 is TGTGCCAGCAGCCCTCGACTAGGCCAGGCCGAGGTGCAGTTCTTC.

The rearrangement uses TRBV6-4 and TRBJ1-2; D unresolved. The CDR3 extends over 13 amino acids. Germline V lookup: CDR1 MRHNA, CDR2 SNTAGT. V dropped 0 bases and J dropped 7 bases, with 9 bases sitting between them. This CDR3 is CASSDSRKSGYTF. DNA of the CDR3: TGTGCCAGCAGTGACTCGAGAAAGAGTGGCTACACCTTC.

This clone appeared once. The genes are TRBV7-9 and TRBJ2-5; a weak D match, TRBD1 (5 bases). Trimming pared 3 bases from V and 3 bases from J, leaving 8 bases between. Germline CDR1 SEHNR, CDR2 FQNEAQ (reference sequence). The CDR3 has 13 residues. The CDR3 reads CASSLWTKETQYF. CDR3 in DNA: TGTGCCAGCAGCTTGTGGACAAAAGAGACCCAGTACTTC.

The CDR3 DNA reads as TGTGCCATCAGGGCACAACAGGGGGCGCTGGGTGGCTACACCTTC. This sequence encodes CAIRAQQGALGGYTF. This rearrangement joins TRBV10-3 to TRBJ1-2; 9 bases line up with TRBD1. CDR3 length: 15 residues. From germline, CDR1 is ENHRY and CDR2 SYGVKD. The trim removed 6 bases at V and 7 bases at J, leaving 12 bases unmatched.

V is TRBV11-2 and J is TRBJ2-7; 11 nucleotides line up with TRBD1. Germline V gene data show CDR1 as SGHAT and CDR2 as FQNNGV. This CDR3 region has 15 residues. V lost 5 bases and J lost 5; bases outside the gene matches: 8. The CDR3 DNA reads TGTGCCAGCAGCCTAAACCCGGGACAGGGGGACGAGCAGTACTTC. Translated: CASSLNPGQGDEQYF. Complete variable domain (other parts from reference TRBV11-2 and TRBJ2-7): EAGVAQSPRYKIIEKRQSVAFWCNPISGHATLYWYQQILGQGPKLLIQFQNNGVVDDSQLPKDRFSAERLKGVDSTLKIQPAKLEDSAVYLCASSLNPGQGDEQYFGPGTRLTVT.

The CDR3 nucleotides read TGTGCCAGCAGCCAGGACAGGACCCAAGAGACCCAGTACTTC. It specifies CASSQDRTQETQYF. The rearrangement links TRBV3-1 (or the pseudogene TRBV3-2) to TRBJ2-5; 7 bases align to TRBD1. V gave up 3 bases and J gave up 1 base; unmatched junction bases: 2. Germline CDR1 LGHDT, CDR2 YNNKEL (reference sequence). This CDR3 contains 14 residues.

This sequence joins TRBV18 and TRBJ2-7; D is perhaps TRBD1 (5 bases). The V and J ends lost 2 bases and 6 bases respectively, with 11 bases between them. Germline-derived CDR1 and CDR2 are KGHSH and LQKENI. CDR3 size: 13 residues. CDR3 loop: CASSPGAAAEQYF. The CDR3 coding sequence is TGTGCCAGCTCACCAGGGGCGGCGGCCGAGCAGTACTTC.

The CDR3 nucleotides are TGCAGTGCTAGTCTACAGGGCACAGATACGCAGTATTTT. Translation: CSASLQGTDTQYF. This sequence joins TRBV20-1 and TRBJ2-3; possible D gene TRBD1, 5 bases. The V and J ends lost 3 bases and 1 base respectively, with 8 bases between them. Germline assignment: CDR1 DFQATT and CDR2 SNEGSKA (reference sequence). The CDR3 covers 13 residues.

The genes are TRBV7-9 and TRBJ2-7, with 7 bases aligning to TRBD2. This CDR3 spans 15 amino acids. With 0 bases clipped from V and 0 bases from J, the junction kept 2 bases outside the gene matches. Per germline, CDR1 SEHNR and CDR2 FQNEAQ (reference sequence). The CDR3 bases are TGTGCCAGCAGCTTAGCGGCTAGCGGCTCCTACGAGCAGTACTTC. Protein product: CASSLAASGSYEQYF.

The rearrangement links TRBV21-1 to TRBJ2-2; the D call of TRBD1 is as the table states it, not checked on the DNA. TRBV21-1 is a pseudogene locus. The CDR3 is 17 amino acids. DNA for the CDR3: TGTGCCAGCAGCCAGGACACCAACTCAGGGAACACCGGGGAGCTGTTTTTT. This sequence encodes CASSQDTNSGNTGELFF.

This clone was seen only a few times. The chain is built from TRBV27 and TRBJ2-1; 12 bases map to TRBD2. The CDR3 loop spans 18 amino acids. Germline V gene sequence: CDR1 MNHEY, CDR2 SMNVEV (reference sequence). V lost 3 bases to trimming and J lost 6 bases; unmatched junction nucleotides: 12. The CDR3 reads CASSFGYSLTSGSNEQFF. CDR3 nucleotide sequence: TGTGCCAGCAGTTTTGGATACTCCCTGACTAGCGGGAGCAATGAGCAGTTCTTC.

The V gene is TRBV27, the J gene TRBJ1-4; TRBD1 agrees at 9 bases. The V gene end was trimmed by 5 bases and the J gene end by 5 bases; junction bases not matched to a gene: 6. Germline assignment: CDR1 MNHEY and CDR2 SMNVEV (reference sequence). The CDR3 covers 15 residues. In DNA form, the CDR3 reads TGTGCCAGCAGTCCCGCGGACAGGGGAAATGAAAAACTGTTTTTT. It encodes CASSPADRGNEKLFF.

V is TRBV10-1 and J is TRBJ2-1; TRBD1 is a possible D gene (6 bases). The CDR3 is 12 amino acids. The germline V gene has CDR1 WNHNN and CDR2 SYGVQD (reference sequence). Trimming pared 6 bases from V and 16 bases from J, leaving 19 bases between. CDR3 sequence: CASSPETGTKFF. The DNA of the CDR3 is TGCGCCAGCAGCCCCGAGACCGGGACAAAATTCTTC.

The chain has TRBV19 and TRBJ1-3; D unresolved. The V and J ends lost 3 bases and 2 bases respectively, with 20 bases between them. The CDR3 runs to 18 residues. Germline CDR1 is LNHDA and CDR2 is SQIVND (reference sequence). As DNA, the CDR3 is TGTGCCAGTAGTATGCGCGGGCAGACCCTAAGAACTGGAAACACCATATATTTT. This sequence encodes CASSMRGQTLRTGNTIYF.

This clone has just one count. This chain uses TRBV4-2 with TRBJ2-1; 13 bases fit TRBD2. The J segment lost 16 bases and the V segment lost 0 bases, leaving 9 bases of the junction unmatched. Germline V gives CDR1 LGHNA, CDR2 YNFKEQ. This CDR3 has 15 residues. CDR3 amino acids: CASSQDLGLAGEVFF. The CDR3 nucleotides are TGTGCCAGCAGCCAAGATCTCGGACTAGCGGGAGAGGTTTTCTTC.

This chain links TRBV19 with TRBJ2-2, with TRBD2 matching over 7 bases. Germline V gene lookup returns CDR1 LNHDA and CDR2 SQIVND (reference sequence). The V gene end was trimmed by 5 bases and the J gene end by 0 bases; junction bases not matched to a gene: 6. CDR3 length: 16 amino acids. DNA of the CDR3: TGTGCCAGTAGTCAAACTAGCGACGCGAACACCGGGGAGCTGTTTTTT. As protein: CASSQTSDANTGELFF.

This chain links TRBV19 with TRBJ1-2; D remains unclear. There are 12 residues in the CDR3. Germline assignment: CDR1 LNHDA and CDR2 SQIVND (reference sequence). Trimming cost V 0 bases and J 7 bases, with 6 bases left between them. For the CDR3, the DNA is TGTGCCAGTAGTATAGAGCGGCTTGGCTACACCTTC. This translates into CASSIERLGYTF.

In nucleotides, the CDR3 is TGTGCCACCAGCCGTTTCCTTCCACAGGTTAACACTGAAGCTTTCTTT. Amino acids: CATSRFLPQVNTEAFF. The rearrangement links TRBV24-1 to TRBJ1-1; the D gene is possibly TRBD1 (5 bases). This CDR3 has 16 residues. The ends were cut back, 7 bases at V and 2 bases at J, with 19 bases in the middle. Per germline, CDR1 KGHDR and CDR2 SFDVKD.

The chain has TRBV18 and TRBJ1-5, with a tentative D call TRBD1 (6 bases). This CDR3 has 14 residues. The germline V gene has CDR1 KGHSH and CDR2 LQKENI. The V gene lost 3 bases and the J gene lost 4 bases, with 10 bases spanning the gap. The DNA of the CDR3 is TGTGCCAGCTCACCGGGGGCAGAAAATCAGCCCCAGCATTTT. Its translation: CASSPGAENQPQHF.

The chain links TRBV4-1 to TRBJ1-4, with 7 nucleotides matching TRBD1. J lost 7 bases, V lost 3 bases, and 17 bases had no gene match. CDR1 is MGHRA and CDR2 is YSYEKL in the germline V gene. The CDR3 is 18 amino acids. CDR3 amino acids: CASSQAGTVATGGEKLFF. The CDR3 DNA reads as TGCGCCAGCAGCCAGGCCGGGACAGTGGCGACTGGCGGTGAAAAACTGTTTTTT.

This chain links TRBV27 with TRBJ2-3, with TRBD2 matching over 11 bases. CDR3 length equals 15 residues. In germline, CDR1 is MNHEY, CDR2 SMNVEV (reference sequence). Trimming removed 4 bases from V and 8 bases from J; junction bases left unmatched: 8. Written as DNA, the CDR3 is TGTGCCAGCAGTTCCGGTGGTAGCGGGAGGGGTACGCAGTATTTT. Amino acids: CASSSGGSGRGTQYF.

The chain combines TRBV20-1 with TRBJ2-2, with 7 bases aligning to TRBD2. The germline gives CDR1 DFQATT, CDR2 SNEGSKA (reference sequence). Trimming at V came to 3 bases and at J to 6 bases, leaving 7 bases not matched to a gene. The CDR3 runs 14 residues. Here the CDR3 reads CSASRGGSSGELFF. DNA of the CDR3: TGCAGTGCTAGTAGAGGCGGGAGTTCCGGGGAGCTGTTTTTT.

The J gene is TRBJ2-1, the V gene TRBV10-3; 12 nucleotides align to TRBD2. The CDR3 runs to 14 residues. J was trimmed by 8 bases and V by 4 bases; bases with no gene match: 3. Germline V gene data show CDR1 as ENHRY and CDR2 as SYGVKD. The CDR3 bases are TGTGCCATCAGTGGCCTAGCGGGAGGGGATGAGCAGTTCTTC. Translation: CAISGLAGGDEQFF.